The source of this T cell receptor (beta chain) is a study of blood T cell repertoires in COVID-19. The CDR3 covers 12 residues. The V gene's germline CDR1 is SQVTM and CDR2 ANQGSEA. V lost 3 bases to trimming and J lost 2 bases, with 7 bases between them. Sequenced by immunoSEQ multiplex PCR; TCRdb stores in-frame clones only, minus some. The data contain roughly 300,000 clones, about nine tenths of them singletons. This clone was seen a few times. The sequence was collected from a young woman with COVID-19, enrolled during active disease. The sample was peripheral blood. J is TRBJ1-1 and V is TRBV29-1; no definite D call. CDR3 loop: CSVERSNTEAFF. The CDR3 nucleotides are TGCAGCGTTGAGAGGAGTAACACTGAAGCTTTCTTT. The variable domain in full, with the rest retrieved from reference TRBV29-1 and TRBJ1-1, is SAVISQKPSRDICQRGTSLTIQCQVDSQVTMMFWYRQQPGQSLTLIATANQGSEATYESGFVIDKFPISRPNLTFSTLTVSNMSPEDSSIYLCSVERSNTEAFFGQGTRLTVV.